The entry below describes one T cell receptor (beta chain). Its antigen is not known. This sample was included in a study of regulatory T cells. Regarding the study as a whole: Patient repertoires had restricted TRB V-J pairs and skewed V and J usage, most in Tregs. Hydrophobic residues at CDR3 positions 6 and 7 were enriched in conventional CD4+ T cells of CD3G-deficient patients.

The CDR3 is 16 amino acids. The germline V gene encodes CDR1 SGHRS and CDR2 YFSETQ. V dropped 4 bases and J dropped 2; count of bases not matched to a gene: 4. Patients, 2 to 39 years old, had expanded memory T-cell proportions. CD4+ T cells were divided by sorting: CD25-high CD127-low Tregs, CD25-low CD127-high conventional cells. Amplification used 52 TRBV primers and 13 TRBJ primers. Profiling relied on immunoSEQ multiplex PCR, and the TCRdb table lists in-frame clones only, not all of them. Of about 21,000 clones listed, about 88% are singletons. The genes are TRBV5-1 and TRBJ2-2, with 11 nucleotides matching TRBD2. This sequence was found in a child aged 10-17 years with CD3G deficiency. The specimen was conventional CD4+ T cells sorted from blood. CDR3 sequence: CASSRGTSGNTGELFF. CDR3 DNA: TGCGCCAGCAGCCGAGGGACTAGCGGTAACACCGGGGAGCTGTTTTTT.